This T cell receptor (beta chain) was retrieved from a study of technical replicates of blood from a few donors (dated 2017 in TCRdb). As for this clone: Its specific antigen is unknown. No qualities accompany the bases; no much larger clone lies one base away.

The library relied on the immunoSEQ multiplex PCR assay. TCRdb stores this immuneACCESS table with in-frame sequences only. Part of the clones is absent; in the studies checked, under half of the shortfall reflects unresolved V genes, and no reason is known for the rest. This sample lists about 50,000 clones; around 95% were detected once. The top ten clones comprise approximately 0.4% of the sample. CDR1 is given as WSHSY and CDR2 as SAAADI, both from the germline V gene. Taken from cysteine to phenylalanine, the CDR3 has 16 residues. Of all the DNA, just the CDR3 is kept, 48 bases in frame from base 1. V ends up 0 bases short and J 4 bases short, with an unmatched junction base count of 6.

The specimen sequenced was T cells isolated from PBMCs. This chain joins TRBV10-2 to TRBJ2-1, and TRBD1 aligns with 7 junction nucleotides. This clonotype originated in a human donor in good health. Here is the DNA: TGCGCCAGCAGTGAGTCGGCACAGGGGTTGTACAATGAGCAGTTCTTC. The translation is CASSESAQGLYNEQFF.